This T cell receptor beta chain is from a study of T-cell memory formation after mild COVID-19. Looking at the study overall: Largely, TCR clusters stayed within a single donor.

Study-wide findings and caveats: The finding that pre-infection memory included some responding clones suggested that cross-reactive memory joined.

This clonotype occurred a few times. Its antigen is not known. This CDR3 is built from 13 residues. The germline V and J ends were trimmed by 4 bases and 6 bases, with 14 bases remaining between them. CDR1 and CDR2 from the germline V gene are SGHRS and YFSETQ. TCRdb re-called the 5' RACE reads with MiXCR, one entry per CDR3 protein. The table has approximately 290,000 distinct CDR3 sequences, around 8% seen once. This receptor was taken from a man between 18 and 35 years old who had mild COVID-19 (a few samples of this study predate the infection). Cell type and time point are not known. The V and J genes are TRBV5-1 and TRBJ2-7; D is perhaps TRBD2 (5 bases). Input material: PBMCs or a T cell subset sorted from them (not recorded which). CDR3 protein: CASSRGQVGEQYF. The CDR3, as DNA: TGCGCCAGCAGCCGCGGGCAGGTAGGCGAGCAGTACTTC.